One sample yielded the 30 T cell receptor beta chains listed below, sequenced in a study of CD4+ T cells in melanoma. The method was immunoSEQ multiplex PCR; TCRdb's version includes in-frame clones alone and lacks a portion of them. The profile shows about 21,000 clones, around 80% of them singletons. These receptors came from a human donor with melanoma.

The genes are TRBV10-2 and TRBJ1-2; D perhaps matches TRBD1 (6 bases). This CDR3 contains 14 residues. Germline V gives CDR1 WSHSY, CDR2 SAAADI. Trimming removed 6 bases at V and 8 bases at J, with 19 bases between. CDR3 coding DNA: TGCGCCAGCAGGGACCCCGGTTACAGGGACGGCTACACCTTC. Amino acid sequence: CASRDPGYRDGYTF.

The chain combines TRBV15 with TRBJ1-2; no definite D call. Trimming removed 0 bases from V and 4 bases from J, with 9 bases in between. The CDR3 spans 14 residues. Per germline, CDR1 LNHNV and CDR2 YYDKDF (reference sequence). The CDR3 spells CATSRDSSRYGYTF. For the CDR3, the DNA is TGTGCCACCAGCAGAGATTCGAGTCGCTATGGCTACACCTTC.

This clone has a handful of counts. The chain employs TRBV7-9 and TRBJ2-7; 8 nucleotides match TRBD1. The CDR3 extends over 15 amino acids. The V segment lost 3 bases and the J segment 3 bases; nucleotides outside the gene matches: 7. CDR1 is SEHNR, CDR2 FQNEAQ, per germline (reference sequence). The CDR3 spells CASSFSLGQGYEQYF. In nucleotides, the CDR3 is TGTGCCAGCAGCTTTAGTTTAGGACAGGGCTACGAGCAGTACTTC.

V is TRBV6-5 and J is TRBJ1-6; 9 bases match TRBD1. There are 15 residues in the CDR3. V was pared by 3 bases and J by 10 bases, with 7 bases of the junction left unmatched. CDR1 and CDR2 (germline): MNHEY, SVGAGI. In nucleotides, the CDR3 is TGTGCCAGCAGTTATTTGGACAGGGGCCCATCACCCCTCCACTTT. It yields the protein CASSYLDRGPSPLHF.

V is TRBV19 and J is TRBJ1-3; the D gene is possibly TRBD1 (5 bases). The CDR3 contains 17 residues. Germline CDR1 reads LNHDA; CDR2 reads SQIVND (reference sequence). Deletions cut 3 bases from V and 2 bases from J, with 17 bases between. The CDR3 sequence is CASSMGDGIIPGNTIYF. CDR3 nucleotides: TGTGCCAGTAGTATGGGGGACGGAATTATTCCTGGAAACACCATATATTTT.

The rearrangement joins TRBV29-1 to TRBJ2-3; 9 bases match TRBD1. The junction had 3 bases not matched to a gene; V was cut back by 4 bases and J by 1 base. Germline V gene data show CDR1 as SQVTM and CDR2 as ANQGSEA. The CDR3 totals 14 residues. The CDR3 DNA reads as TGCAGCGTTGTTGGGGACAGGGGCACAGATACGCAGTATTTT. As protein: CSVVGDRGTDTQYF.

The chain links TRBV15 to TRBJ1-1, with D possibly TRBD1 on 6 matching bases. Germline lookup yields CDR1 LNHNV and CDR2 YYDKDF (reference sequence). Deletions cut 5 bases from V and 4 bases from J, with 11 bases between. This CDR3 contains 13 residues. Here the CDR3 reads CATSRKGGTEAFF. In DNA form, the CDR3 reads TGTGCCACCAGCCGAAAGGGGGGCACTGAAGCTTTCTTT.

The chain is built from TRBV6-1 and TRBJ1-3, with a weak D call TRBD1 (5 bases). CDR1 and CDR2 from the germline V gene are MNHNS and SASEGT. Trimming took 1 base from V and 9 from J, leaving 16 bases between them. The CDR3 loop spans 15 amino acids. The CDR3 sequence: CASSEVQGREFTIYF. The CDR3 DNA follows: TGTGCCAGCAGTGAAGTGCAGGGACGGGAGTTCACCATATATTTT.

The V call is TRBV2, the J call TRBJ1-2; no clear D gene. Trimming removed 6 bases at V and 3 bases at J, with 14 bases between. Germline V lookup: CDR1 SNHLY, CDR2 FYNNEI. The CDR3 totals 14 residues. CDR3 loop: CASSPGWGDYGYTF. The CDR3 nucleotides read TGTGCCAGCAGCCCGGGATGGGGTGACTATGGCTACACCTTC.

V usage is TRBV19 and J usage is TRBJ2-1; 7 positions agree with TRBD1. V gave up 4 bases and J gave up 7 bases; unmatched junction bases: 1. The germline V gene encodes CDR1 LNHDA and CDR2 SQIVND (reference sequence). There are 12 residues in the CDR3. The CDR3 region is CASSSRGNEQFF. The CDR3, as DNA: TGTGCCAGTAGTAGCAGGGGGAATGAGCAGTTCTTC. The full variable domain, its missing parts supplied by reference TRBV19 and TRBJ2-1, is DGGITQSPKYLFRKEGQNVTLSCEQNLNHDAMYWYRQDPGQGLRLIYYSQIVNDFQKGDIAEGYSVSREKKESFPLTVTSAQKNPTAFYLCASSSRGNEQFFGPGTRLTVL.

V and J are TRBV9 and TRBJ2-5; the match to TRBD2 covers 9 bases. The V and J ends lost 2 bases and 5 bases, in that order; junction bases with no gene match: 10. Germline CDR1 and CDR2: SGDLS and YYNGEE. The CDR3 is made up of 16 amino acids. The CDR3 nucleotides read TGTGCCAGCAGCGTCAGCGGGGGGACCGGGGTCGAGACCCAGTACTTC. This codes for CASSVSGGTGVETQYF. Supplemented by reference TRBV9 and TRBJ2-5, the full variable domain reads DSGVTQTPKHLITATGQRVTLRCSPRSGDLSVYWYQQSLDQGLQFLIQYYNGEERAKGNILERFSAQQFPDLHSELNLSSLELGDSALYFCASSVSGGTGVETQYFGPGTRLLVL.

This clone turned up a few times. The chain has TRBV6-6 and TRBJ2-5; no definite D call. V was cut by 2 bases and J by 7 bases, with 5 bases left in between. The CDR3 length is 11 residues. CDR1 and CDR2 (germline): MNHNY, SVGAGI (reference sequence). The CDR3 region has the DNA TGTGCCAGCAGTTACAGTGGGACCCAGTACTTC. This translates into CASSYSGTQYF.

J is TRBJ2-2 and V is TRBV5-1; D is unresolved. The CDR3 contains 15 residues. Germline CDR1 SGHRS, CDR2 YFSETQ. Deletions cut 2 bases from V and 5 bases from J, with 13 bases between. CDR3 region: CASSLEGRWTGELFF. DNA of the CDR3: TGCGCCAGCAGCTTAGAAGGTCGGTGGACCGGGGAGCTGTTTTTT.

This chain joins TRBV2 and TRBJ1-4; no definite D call. V gave up 7 bases and J gave up 8 bases, with 8 bases separating them. The CDR3 has 11 amino acids. Looked up from germline, CDR1 is SNHLY and CDR2 is FYNNEI. The CDR3 region is CASTPWEKLFF. For the CDR3, the DNA is TGTGCCAGCACCCCCTGGGAAAAACTGTTTTTT.

The rearrangement links TRBV6-1 to TRBJ2-5; 10 bases map to TRBD2. CDR1 MNHNS and CDR2 SASEGT come from the germline V gene. With V trimmed by 0 bases and J by 5 bases, 3 bases remained unmatched. CDR3 length: 15 residues. The CDR3 spells CASSEAGAGGETQYF. In DNA form, the CDR3 reads TGTGCCAGCAGTGAAGCAGGAGCGGGGGGGGAGACCCAGTACTTC.

There are a few counts of this clone. This rearrangement joins TRBV9 to TRBJ2-2, with 9 bases lining up with TRBD1. Losses at the gene ends were 3 bases for V and 0 bases for J; bases not matched to a gene: 9. Germline-derived CDR1 and CDR2 are SGDLS and YYNGEE. This CDR3 is built from 18 residues. The DNA of the CDR3 is TGTGCCAGCAGCGACAGACAGGGGGTCACTTCGAACACCGGGGAGCTGTTTTTT. It is translated as CASSDRQGVTSNTGELFF.

The chain links TRBV19 to TRBJ1-1; D is ambiguous. Germline loops: CDR1 LNHDA, CDR2 SQIVND (reference sequence). Trimming removed 3 bases from V and 2 bases from J, with 7 bases in between. There are 13 residues in the CDR3. The CDR3 DNA sequence: TGTGCCAGTAGTATGCAGACAAACACTGAAGCTTTCTTT. It translates to CASSMQTNTEAFF.

In its sample, this clone was seen a few times. The chain uses TRBV6-5 and TRBJ2-2, with D hard to call. Trimming cost V 5 bases and J 6 bases, with 10 bases left between them. The CDR3 runs 13 residues. CDR1 and CDR2 (germline): MNHEY, SVGAGI. As DNA, the CDR3 is TGTGCCAGCAGTCCGAGTCGGTCCGGGGAGCTGTTTTTT. Translation: CASSPSRSGELFF.

V usage is TRBV19 and J usage is TRBJ1-5; tentative D call: TRBD1 (5 bases). There are 16 residues in the CDR3. The V and J ends lost 5 bases and 4 bases respectively, with 18 bases between them. Germline values: CDR1 LNHDA, CDR2 SQIVND (reference sequence). CDR3 sequence: CASSLTEGTWNQPQHF. CDR3 coding DNA: TGTGCCAGTAGTCTGACAGAGGGCACCTGGAATCAGCCCCAGCATTTT.

The gene calls are TRBV7-9 and TRBJ1-3; 8 nucleotides agree with TRBD1. In germline, CDR1 is SEHNR, CDR2 FQNEAQ (reference sequence). V was clipped by 5 bases and J by 5 bases; unmatched bases: 17. The CDR3 is 18 amino acids. The DNA of the CDR3 is TGTGCCAGCAGCCGCCCGGGACAGGCACAGACCGAACGAAACACCATATATTTT. Translation gives CASSRPGQAQTERNTIYF.

The J gene is TRBJ2-1, the V gene TRBV18, with 14 bases matching TRBD2. The CDR3 is 16 amino acids. V shed 2 bases and J 5 bases; nucleotides not matched to a gene: 2. Germline V gives CDR1 KGHSH, CDR2 LQKENI. CDR3 residues: CASSPAGLAGDNEQFF. CDR3 in DNA: TGTGCCAGCTCACCAGCGGGACTAGCGGGGGACAATGAGCAGTTCTTC.

This clone was seen only a few times. The V and J genes are TRBV6-5 and TRBJ2-7; no clear D. The germline V and J ends were trimmed by 5 bases and 6 bases, with 14 bases remaining between them. The CDR3 spans 13 residues. The germline V gene encodes CDR1 MNHEY and CDR2 SVGAGI. CDR3 protein: CASSPRLSGEQYF. As DNA, the CDR3 is TGTGCCAGCAGTCCCAGGCTTTCGGGCGAGCAGTACTTC.

This chain links TRBV12-5 with TRBJ2-1; 10 bases match TRBD2. Per the germline V gene, CDR1 is LGHNT and CDR2 is FRNRAP. This CDR3 is built from 13 residues. V trimming: 11 bases; J trimming: 10 bases; junction bases outside the gene matches: 11. CDR3: CAGSGGASGEQFF. The CDR3 coding sequence is TGTGCTGGCAGCGGGGGGGCGTCCGGGGAGCAGTTCTTC.

V usage is TRBV18 and J usage is TRBJ1-4; 8 bases match TRBD1. Germline V lookup: CDR1 KGHSH, CDR2 LQKENI. The J segment lost 7 bases and the V segment lost 2 bases, leaving 3 bases of the junction unmatched. The CDR3 has 14 residues. As DNA, the CDR3 is TGTGCCAGCTCACCAGACAGGGGTGGTGAAAAACTGTTTTTT. Protein: CASSPDRGGEKLFF.

V and J are TRBV29-1 and TRBJ1-5; a weak D match, TRBD1 (6 bases). The CDR3 runs to 16 residues. Germline assignment: CDR1 SQVTM and CDR2 ANQGSEA. Deletions cut 7 bases from V and 4 bases from J, with 23 bases between. Here the CDR3 DNA reads TGCAGCGCCCCTCGGCAGCCAGGGGAACTAAATCAGCCCCAGCATTTT. This codes for CSAPRQPGELNQPQHF.

This clone was counted a few times. The chain links TRBV7-9 to TRBJ2-1; 10 bases match TRBD1. Germline loops: CDR1 SEHNR, CDR2 FQNEAQ (reference sequence). J was trimmed by 14 bases and V by 5 bases; bases with no gene match: 15. The CDR3 runs 15 residues. The chain's CDR3 is CASSRPRDRGQSKFF. In DNA form, the CDR3 reads TGTGCCAGCAGCCGACCAAGAGACAGGGGGCAGAGCAAGTTCTTC. Full variable domain (missing parts from reference TRBV7-9 and TRBJ2-1): DTGVSQNPRHKITKRGQNVTFRCDPISEHNRLYWYRQTLGQGPEFLTYFQNEAQLEKSRLLSDRFSAERPKGSFSTLEIQRTEQGDSAMYLCASSRPRDRGQSKFFGPGTRLTVL.

J is TRBJ2-1 and V is TRBV11-1; a possible D gene is TRBD2 (5 bases). The CDR3 length is 15 residues. Trimming stripped 5 bases from V and 4 bases from J, with 15 bases between. Germline CDR1 SGHAT, CDR2 FQDESV (reference sequence). CDR3: CASSITTGGYNEQFF. In nucleotides, the CDR3 is TGTGCCAGCAGCATTACTACCGGAGGATACAATGAGCAGTTCTTC.

J is TRBJ2-5 and V is TRBV2; tentative D call: TRBD2 (6 bases). The CDR3 spans 15 residues. V lost 6 bases and J lost 2, with 16 bases in between. Germline-derived CDR1 and CDR2 are SNHLY and FYNNEI. Written as DNA, the CDR3 is TGTGCCAGCAGCGCCTCCCGGGGGTTACAAGAGACCCAGTACTTC. Amino acid sequence: CASSASRGLQETQYF.

The J gene is TRBJ1-1, the V gene TRBV28, with 8 nucleotides matching TRBD1. The CDR3 sequence is 16 residues long. Germline CDR1 is MDHEN and CDR2 is SYDVKM. With V trimmed by 5 bases and J by 0 bases, 8 bases remained unmatched. The DNA for the CDR3 is TGTGCCAGCAGTATCCGACAGGGGATCATGAACACTGAAGCTTTCTTT. Its protein product is CASSIRQGIMNTEAFF.

CDR3 sequence reads: CASSFRDRGAPGANVLTF. The CDR3 DNA is TGTGCCAGCTCATTCCGGGACAGGGGAGCGCCTGGGGCCAACGTCCTGACTTTC. The chain carries TRBV18 and TRBJ2-6; 10 bases are shared with TRBD1. Germline values: CDR1 KGHSH, CDR2 LQKENI. The CDR3 has 18 residues. After removal of 5 bases from V and 2 bases from J, the junction contained 9 bases not matched to a gene.